This T cell receptor beta chain was observed in a study of blood T cell repertoires in COVID-19. Cohorts were based on clinical histories the participants reported. The germline V gene encodes CDR1 KGHDR and CDR2 SFDVKD. The CDR3 spans 16 residues. The V and J ends lost 2 bases and 12 bases, in that order; junction bases with no gene match: 15. TCRdb's copy holds only in-frame clones and misses some; the assay was immunoSEQ multiplex PCR. The sample includes about 370,000 clones, about 89% seen only once; the top ten take more than 0.85%. The V call is TRBV24-1, the J call TRBJ2-1, with 7 bases identical to TRBD2. Sequences were obtained from PBMCs or T cells enriched from blood (not recorded which). The TCR comes from a woman in her 40s who had been exposed to COVID-19. CDR3 amino acids: CATSDSTSKPRGGQFF. CDR3 in DNA: TGTGCCACCAGTGATTCGACTAGCAAACCCCGTGGTGGGCAGTTCTTC.